The 20 T cell receptor beta chains below all came from one sample that was sequenced in a study of blood T cells in healthy people across ages. A second PCR, run for roughly 6 to 11 cycles, used a sample-barcoded 5' primer plus a J-beta primer mix. TCRdb passed the 5' RACE reads through MiXCR, listing each CDR3 protein once. The sample has around 1,000,000 distinct CDR3 sequences, around two fifths seen once. Sequencing was performed on blood. The origin of the receptors is a young man in good health.

The V call is TRBV27, the J call TRBJ2-3; maybe TRBD2 (5 bases). The germline V gene encodes CDR1 MNHEY and CDR2 SMNVEV (reference sequence). This CDR3 has 14 amino acids. V was clipped by 6 bases and J by 1 base, with 11 bases between them. The CDR3 coding sequence is TGTGCCAGCAGGGAGGCTTTGGGCACAGATACGCAGTATTTT. Its translation is CASREALGTDTQYF.

V gene TRBV4-2 combines with J gene TRBJ1-4, with 8 bases lining up with TRBD1. CDR3 length: 17 amino acids. Germline V gene sequence: CDR1 LGHNA, CDR2 YNFKEQ. After removal of 0 bases from V and 7 bases from J, the junction contained 10 bases not matched to a gene. The CDR3 sequence is CASSQEEVGQGAEKLFF. The CDR3 DNA is TGTGCCAGCAGCCAAGAGGAGGTAGGGCAGGGGGCTGAAAAACTGTTTTTT.

This clonotype was seen only a few times. The chain recombines TRBV4-3 with TRBJ2-5; D is uncertain. The J call may be wrong; the DNA end is better matched by TRBJ2-7. This CDR3 contains 12 residues. Per germline, CDR1 LGHNA and CDR2 YSLEER. The CDR3 DNA sequence: TGCGCCAGCAGCCAAGATGTATCCGAGCAGTACTTC. Translating it yields CASSQDVSEQYF.

The chain joins TRBV20-1 to TRBJ2-1; possibly TRBD2 for D (5 bases). The CDR3 runs to 13 residues. V lost 4 bases and J lost 10, with 17 bases in between. Germline values: CDR1 DFQATT, CDR2 SNEGSKA (reference sequence). CDR3 residues: CSATASFHYEQFF. CDR3 DNA: TGCAGTGCTACAGCTAGCTTCCACTACGAGCAGTTCTTC.

With respect to this clonotype: An end of the junction does not agree with germline; a read error may underlie this. The rearrangement uses TRBV3-1 and TRBJ2-5; tentatively, D is TRBD1 (5 bases). Germline V lookup: CDR1 LGHDT, CDR2 YNNKEL (reference sequence). The CDR3 length is 15 residues. CDR3 sequence reads: CASSHLTGVRETRYF. The DNA of the CDR3 is TGTGCCAGCAGCCACCTCACAGGCGTGAGAGAGACCCGGTACTTC.

The chain carries TRBV3-1 and TRBJ1-6, with 10 bases matching TRBD1. CDR1 LGHDT and CDR2 YNNKEL come from the germline V gene (reference sequence). V lost 4 bases, J lost 6 bases, and 9 bases stayed unmatched. The CDR3 covers 17 residues. The CDR3 reads CASSRRDRGWSNSPLHF. Written as DNA, the CDR3 is TGTGCCAGCAGCCGCCGGGACAGGGGTTGGTCTAATTCACCCCTCCACTTT.

This clonotype was observed a handful of times. This sequence joins TRBV15 and TRBJ2-3; D gene ambiguous. The V end was cut by 3 bases, the J end by 7 bases, with 5 bases between. In germline, CDR1 is LNHNV, CDR2 YYDKDF (reference sequence). The CDR3 sequence is 11 residues long. CDR3: CATSSLYTQYF. The CDR3 region has the DNA TGTGCCACCAGCAGTCTATATACGCAGTATTTT.

The chain carries TRBV9 and TRBJ2-1; tentative D call: TRBD1 (6 bases). V lost 4 bases and J 6 bases, leaving 20 bases between the germline ends. Germline CDR1 and CDR2: SGDLS and YYNGEE. The CDR3 has 16 residues. CDR3 nucleotide sequence: TGTGCCAGCAGCTTCTCGAACAGGGCTGGAGGCAATGAGCAGTTCTTC. This gives the protein CASSFSNRAGGNEQFF.

This clonotype was picked up a small number of times. V usage is TRBV9 and J usage is TRBJ2-5, with D maybe TRBD2 (6 bases). The CDR3 is made up of 14 amino acids. CDR1 is SGDLS and CDR2 is YYNGEE in the germline V gene. Trimming shortened V by 2 bases and J by 2 bases, and 10 bases separated the two germline ends. The CDR3 is CASSVGSIQETQYF. In DNA form, the CDR3 reads TGTGCCAGCAGCGTCGGGAGCATACAAGAGACCCAGTACTTC.

The V and J genes are TRBV5-1 and TRBJ2-5, with 9 bases fitting TRBD2. After removal of 4 bases from V and 4 bases from J, the junction contained 2 bases not matched to a gene. Germline-derived CDR1 and CDR2 are SGHRS and YFSETQ. The CDR3 is made up of 13 amino acids. Here the CDR3 DNA reads TGCGCCAGCAGCATGGGACTAGCAGAGACCCAGTACTTC. Its translation: CASSMGLAETQYF.

This clonotype turned up a few times. The rearrangement uses TRBV20-1 and TRBJ1-1; D not resolved. CDR3 length: 15 amino acids. Germline CDR1 is DFQATT and CDR2 is SNEGSKA (reference sequence). The germline V and J ends were trimmed by 4 bases and 1 base, with 16 bases remaining between them. The CDR3 nucleotides are TGCAGTGCTACTCAACCTTCTGGAGGGAACACTGAAGCTTTCTTT. It translates to CSATQPSGGNTEAFF.

This clonotype has only a few counts. This chain links TRBV7-2 with TRBJ2-3; D may be TRBD1 (6 bases). Trimming took 1 base from V and 0 from J, leaving 17 bases between them. Germline loops: CDR1 SGHTA, CDR2 FQGNSA. The CDR3 extends over 18 amino acids. DNA for the CDR3: TGTGCCAGCAGCTTAGAAAAGGACAGAATACTAAGCACAGATACGCAGTATTTT. Translation gives CASSLEKDRILSTDTQYF. The full variable domain, its missing parts supplied by reference TRBV7-2 and TRBJ2-3, is GAGVSQSPSNKVTEKGKDVELRCDPISGHTALYWYRQSLGQGLEFLIYFQGNSAPDKSGLPSDRFSAERTGGSVSTLTIQRTQQEDSAVYLCASSLEKDRILSTDTQYFGPGTRLTVL.

The chain is built from TRBV7-2 and TRBJ1-2, with D maybe TRBD1 (5 bases). CDR1 and CDR2 (germline): SGHTA, FQGNSA. V gave up 1 base and J gave up 7 bases, with 10 bases separating them. This CDR3 comprises 13 residues. CDR3 in DNA: TGTGCCAGCAGCTTAGTTGCAGGGTCTGGCTACACCTTC. Its translation is CASSLVAGSGYTF.

The chain joins TRBV7-8 to TRBJ2-7, with D hard to call. CDR1 and CDR2 from the germline V gene are SGHVS and FQNEAQ. The CDR3 totals 15 residues. The germline V and J ends were trimmed by 1 base and 5 bases, with 15 bases remaining between them. The CDR3 reads CASSLEWQLRHEQYF. CDR3 DNA sequence: TGTGCCAGCAGCTTAGAGTGGCAGCTGAGGCACGAGCAGTACTTC. Supplemented by reference TRBV7-8 and TRBJ2-7, the full variable domain reads GAGVSQSPRYKVAKRGQDVALRCDPISGHVSLFWYQQALGQGPEFLTYFQNEAQLDKSGLPSDRFFAERPEGSVSTLKIQRTQQEDSAVYLCASSLEWQLRHEQYFGPGTRLTVT.

This clonotype was counted only a few times. The chain combines TRBV4-1 with TRBJ1-4; 9 positions match TRBD1. The germline V gene has CDR1 MGHRA and CDR2 YSYEKL. The CDR3 is made up of 15 amino acids. The junction had 10 bases not matched to a gene; V was cut back by 7 bases and J by 7 bases. The CDR3 DNA sequence: TGCGCCAGCACCCCTTCGGGACAGGGAGGTGAAAAACTGTTTTTT. Protein sequence: CASTPSGQGGEKLFF.

The sample holds a few counts of this clonotype. The V gene is TRBV2, the J gene TRBJ1-5; possibly TRBD1 for D (5 bases). Germline loops: CDR1 SNHLY, CDR2 FYNNEI. Trimming removed 7 bases from V and 6 bases from J, with 16 bases in between. The CDR3 is made up of 14 amino acids. CDR3 sequence (DNA): TGTGCCAGCACCCTCGAGGGGAAAGGTCAGCCCCAGCATTTT. It codes for CASTLEGKGQPQHF.

The V call is TRBV20-1, the J call TRBJ2-5; a weak D match, TRBD1 (5 bases). Germline V gene data show CDR1 as DFQATT and CDR2 as SNEGSKA (reference sequence). This CDR3 comprises 12 residues. The ends were cut back, 8 bases at V and 0 bases at J, with 10 bases in the middle. CDR3 bases: TGCAGTACTTGGGGCAACCAAGAGACCCAGTACTTC. It codes for CSTWGNQETQYF.

This clonotype showed up just once. This chain connects TRBV5-1 to TRBJ2-7; the match to TRBD1 covers 10 bases. CDR1 is SGHRS, CDR2 YFSETQ, per germline. V lost 4 bases to trimming and J lost 7 bases; unmatched junction nucleotides: 11. This CDR3 is 15 amino acids long. The CDR3 sequence: CASSPTGQGTDEQYF. Written as DNA, the CDR3 is TGCGCCAGCAGCCCTACGGGACAGGGGACCGATGAGCAGTACTTC.

This clonotype has just a few counts. V is TRBV20-1 and J is TRBJ1-2; no firm D call. Between the trimmed V and J ends, which lost 3 bases and 3 bases, there was a span of 23 bases. The V gene's germline CDR1 is DFQATT and CDR2 SNEGSKA (reference sequence). This CDR3 has 17 amino acids. The CDR3 loop is CSARAPGQVGFDYGYTF. The DNA of the CDR3 is TGCAGTGCTAGGGCTCCAGGTCAAGTGGGTTTTGACTATGGCTACACCTTC.

This clonotype was seen repeatedly, ten times or more. This rearrangement joins TRBV7-2 to TRBJ1-2; D uncertain. Between the trimmed V and J ends, which lost 1 base and 4 bases, there was a span of 16 bases. This CDR3 contains 16 residues. The germline gives CDR1 SGHTA, CDR2 FQGNSA. The CDR3 DNA reads TGTGCCAGCAGCTTAGGCCAAAATGGATTGGGCTATGGCTACACCTTC. Translating it yields CASSLGQNGLGYGYTF.